This passage covers 32 T cell receptor beta chains from one sample sequenced in a study of blood T cell repertoires in COVID-19 (dated by TCRdb to between 2020 and 2021). The library was produced with the immunoSEQ multiplex PCR assay. The table comes from immuneACCESS by way of TCRdb, which keeps in-frame sequences with V and J called. Part of the clones is missing from these tables; in studies checked, under half for an unresolved V gene and the rest for unknown reasons. This sample is represented by 110,000 to 150,000 clones; over 75% of them were singletons. The top ten constitute 35% to 50% of the sample. Sequencing input: peripheral blood. The receptors come from a human donor in a cohort sampled during active COVID-19.

The CDR3 loop reads CAWSERLQETQYF. CDR3 DNA sequence: TGTGCCTGGAGTGAGCGCCTCCAAGAGACCCAGTACTTC. The chain joins TRBV30 to TRBJ2-5; D gene unclear. The CDR3 has 13 residues. V gave up 1 base and J gave up 1 base, with 7 bases separating them. CDR1 and CDR2 from the germline V gene are GTSNPN and SVGIG (reference sequence).

The chain employs TRBV7-3 and TRBJ2-1; a weak D match, TRBD2 (6 bases). The germline CDR1 and CDR2 sequences are SGHTA and FQGTGA. The CDR3 loop spans 14 amino acids. The V and J ends lost 5 bases and 8 bases respectively, with 16 bases between them. CDR3 in DNA: TGTGCCAGCAGCCTCGGGAGCCCAACGGATGAGCAGTTCTTC. Its translation: CASSLGSPTDEQFF.

This sequence joins TRBV11-1 and TRBJ1-2, with 7 bases fitting TRBD1. The trim removed 5 bases at V and 6 bases at J, leaving 6 bases unmatched. The CDR3 is 13 amino acids. The germline gives CDR1 SGHAT, CDR2 FQDESV (reference sequence). DNA for the CDR3: TGTGCCAGCAGCACGACAGGGATCCATGGCTACACCTTC. Its protein is CASSTTGIHGYTF. Full variable domain (rest looked up from reference TRBV11-1 and TRBJ1-2): EAEVAQSPRYKITEKSQAVAFWCDPISGHATLYWYRQILGQGPELLVQFQDESVVDDSQLPKDRFSAERLKGVDSTLKIQPAELGDSAMYLCASSTTGIHGYTFGSGTRLTVV.

The sample holds a few counts of this clone. V is TRBV9 and J is TRBJ1-2, with no clear D. CDR3 length equals 14 residues. Trimming stripped 0 bases from V and 6 bases from J, with 12 bases between. Per germline, CDR1 SGDLS and CDR2 YYNGEE. CDR3 coding DNA: TGTGCCAGCAGCGTAGCTGGGCTTGCTAATGGCTACACCTTC. It yields the protein CASSVAGLANGYTF.

This chain uses TRBV6-1 with TRBJ2-5, with 8 positions matching TRBD1. The germline V gene has CDR1 MNHNS and CDR2 SASEGT. The junction had 4 bases not matched to a gene; V was cut back by 3 bases and J by 4 bases. The CDR3 has 14 residues. The CDR3 here is CASSETGVRETQYF. The CDR3 coding sequence is TGTGCCAGCAGTGAGACAGGGGTACGAGAGACCCAGTACTTC.

This chain uses TRBV5-6 with TRBJ2-7, with unresolved D. Looked up from germline, CDR1 is SGHDT and CDR2 is YYEEEE. There are 14 residues in the CDR3. The V end was cut by 0 bases, the J end by 0 bases, with 7 bases between. The chain's CDR3 is CASSLGFSSYEQYV. The CDR3 bases are TGTGCCAGCAGCTTGGGTTTCAGCTCCTACGAGCAGTACGTC.

The rearrangement links TRBV6-5 to TRBJ2-3, with 12 positions matching TRBD2. Germline V CDR1 and CDR2: MNHEY, SVGAGI. J lost 4 bases, V lost 8 bases, and 7 bases had no gene match. The CDR3 is 15 amino acids. This CDR3 reads CASRQGLAGSDTQYF. As DNA, the CDR3 is TGTGCCAGCCGCCAAGGACTAGCGGGGTCAGATACGCAGTATTTT.

This chain uses TRBV11-2 with TRBJ1-4; D is unresolved. Germline V gene lookup returns CDR1 SGHAT and CDR2 FQNNGV. V was pared by 5 bases and J by 8 bases, with 18 bases between. The CDR3 has 15 residues. In DNA form, the CDR3 reads TGTGCCAGCAGCCAAAATAGGGCAGGAGGGGAAAAACTGTTTTTT. Protein product: CASSQNRAGGEKLFF. Full variable domain (remainder filled in from reference TRBV11-2 and TRBJ1-4): EAGVAQSPRYKIIEKRQSVAFWCNPISGHATLYWYQQILGQGPKLLIQFQNNGVVDDSQLPKDRFSAERLKGVDSTLKIQPAKLEDSAVYLCASSQNRAGGEKLFFGSGTQLSVL.

The gene calls are TRBV20-1 and TRBJ2-1; D gene ambiguous. Germline V gene sequence: CDR1 DFQATT, CDR2 SNEGSKA (reference sequence). The CDR3 length is 11 residues. The V end lost 2 bases, the J end lost 8 bases, and 7 bases lay between the germline ends. This CDR3 is CSARLVYEQFF. CDR3 DNA: TGCAGTGCTAGACTAGTTTATGAGCAGTTCTTC.

The CDR3 DNA follows: TGTGCCACCAGCAGCGGACTAGCGGGTAACAATGAGCAGTTCTTC. It yields the protein CATSSGLAGNNEQFF. The chain links TRBV15 to TRBJ2-1; 11 bases match TRBD2. In germline, CDR1 is LNHNV, CDR2 YYDKDF (reference sequence). V dropped 3 bases and J dropped 5; count of bases not matched to a gene: 3. This CDR3 region has 15 residues.

The chain joins TRBV6-6 to TRBJ2-2; TRBD1 matches 9 bases. The length of the CDR3 is 16 residues. V lost 6 bases to trimming and J lost 7 bases; unmatched junction nucleotides: 12. CDR1 is MNHNY and CDR2 is SVGAGI in the germline V gene (reference sequence). The DNA of the CDR3 is TGTGCCAGCAGCTCTCTGTGGACAGGGGAGATCGGGGAGCTGTTTTTT. It codes for CASSSLWTGEIGELFF.

DNA for the CDR3: TGTGCCAGCAGCAACAAGCGGGAGGGTACAGATACGCAGTATTTT. Translating gives CASSNKREGTDTQYF. The V call is TRBV5-4, the J call TRBJ2-3; 10 bases fit TRBD2. V lost 4 bases to trimming and J lost 3 bases; unmatched junction nucleotides: 5. CDR1 and CDR2 from the germline V gene are SGHNT and YYREEE (reference sequence). CDR3 size: 15 residues.

The CDR3 loop reads CASRMTGVRDSPLHF. The CDR3 DNA follows: TGTGCCAGCAGGATGACAGGGGTTAGAGATTCACCCCTCCACTTT. V usage is TRBV6-5 and J usage is TRBJ1-6, with TRBD1 matching over 8 bases. Germline V CDR1 and CDR2: MNHEY, SVGAGI. V gave up 6 bases and J gave up 8 bases; unmatched junction bases: 9. The CDR3 runs 15 residues.

CDR3 region: CASSLSAVNYGYTF. The CDR3 DNA reads as TGTGCCAGCAGCTTGTCAGCGGTTAACTATGGCTACACCTTC. The J gene is TRBJ1-2, the V gene TRBV11-2; D not resolved. The CDR3 spans 14 residues. V dropped 3 bases and J dropped 1 base, with 9 bases sitting between them. Germline V gene sequence: CDR1 SGHAT, CDR2 FQNNGV.

The chain employs TRBV5-1 and TRBJ1-1; D perhaps matches TRBD1 (5 bases). This CDR3 contains 15 residues. The germline V and J ends were trimmed by 4 bases and 1 base, with 14 bases remaining between them. Germline V gene lookup returns CDR1 SGHRS and CDR2 YFSETQ. The CDR3 sequence is CASSMAGLPNTEAFF. DNA of the CDR3: TGCGCCAGCAGCATGGCAGGGCTACCGAACACTGAAGCTTTCTTT.

The chain is built from TRBV18 and TRBJ2-3, with 10 bases aligning to TRBD2. V lost 2 bases to trimming and J lost 4 bases; unmatched junction nucleotides: 3. CDR1 is KGHSH, CDR2 LQKENI, per germline. CDR3 length: 15 amino acids. CDR3 amino acids: CASSPSLAGADTQYF. The CDR3 DNA is TGTGCCAGCTCACCATCCCTAGCGGGGGCAGATACGCAGTATTTT.

This clone was seen only a few times. The V call is TRBV10-3, the J call TRBJ1-5; 7 bases map to TRBD1. The V gene's germline CDR1 is ENHRY and CDR2 SYGVKD. This CDR3 is 16 amino acids long. After removal of 3 bases from V and 2 bases from J, the junction contained 7 bases not matched to a gene. DNA of the CDR3: TGTGCCATCAGTGACCGACAGGGCACGGGCAATCAGCCCCAGCATTTT. Translation gives CAISDRQGTGNQPQHF.

This clone was seen only once. V gene TRBV11-3 combines with J gene TRBJ1-1, with 7 bases fitting TRBD1. The CDR3 extends over 14 amino acids. Trimming took 3 bases from V and 4 from J; bases not matched to a gene: 5. The V gene's germline CDR1 is SGHNT and CDR2 YENEEA. The CDR3: CASSLEGAGTEAFF. The CDR3 DNA reads as TGTGCCAGCAGCTTGGAGGGGGCTGGCACTGAAGCTTTCTTT.

This clone was counted only a few times. The chain has TRBV10-3 and TRBJ1-2; D ambiguous. This CDR3 has 12 residues. Trimming shortened V by 4 bases and J by 6 bases, and 9 bases separated the two germline ends. Germline V gene sequence: CDR1 ENHRY, CDR2 SYGVKD. This CDR3 is CAISVRGHGYTF. The CDR3 DNA sequence: TGTGCCATCAGTGTAAGAGGGCATGGCTACACCTTC.

V gene TRBV4-3 combines with J gene TRBJ2-3; 8 bases map to TRBD2. V trimming: 5 bases; J trimming: 5 bases; junction bases outside the gene matches: 9. The germline V gene has CDR1 LGHNA and CDR2 YSLEER. The CDR3 extends over 15 amino acids. This chain's CDR3 is CASSLGAGGIDTQYF. In DNA form, the CDR3 reads TGCGCCAGCAGCTTAGGGGCGGGGGGAATAGATACGCAGTATTTT.

The V and J genes are TRBV6-6 and TRBJ1-5; TRBD1 agrees at 9 bases. The J segment lost 4 bases and the V segment lost 6 bases, leaving 10 bases of the junction unmatched. The CDR3 contains 16 residues. Germline assignment: CDR1 MNHNY and CDR2 SVGAGI (reference sequence). The CDR3 protein is CASRPGTGRPNQPQHF. The CDR3 DNA sequence: TGTGCCAGCAGACCAGGGACAGGGCGGCCGAATCAGCCCCAGCATTTT.

This chain links TRBV7-3 with TRBJ1-2, with TRBD1 matching over 8 bases. The CDR3 is 14 amino acids. Looked up from germline, CDR1 is SGHTA and CDR2 is FQGTGA. V shed 5 bases, J shed 3 bases, and the junction held 5 bases outside the gene matches. The CDR3 nucleotides are TGTGCCAGCAGCCCCGGGACAGGTGACTATGGCTACACCTTC. It translates to CASSPGTGDYGYTF. Based on the CDR3 plus reference TRBV7-3 and TRBJ1-2, the full variable domain is GAGVSQTPSNKVTEKGKYVELRCDPISGHTALYWYRQSLGQGPEFLIYFQGTGAADDSGLPNDRFFAVRPEGSVSTLKIQRTERGDSAVYLCASSPGTGDYGYTFGSGTRLTVV.

This clone was seen only once. V gene TRBV7-9 combines with J gene TRBJ1-1; TRBD1 aligns across 7 bases. J was trimmed by 5 bases and V by 5 bases; bases with no gene match: 8. The CDR3 is 14 residues long. Germline CDR1 is SEHNR and CDR2 is FQNEAQ (reference sequence). The CDR3 DNA reads as TGTGCCAGCAGCCCGACAGGGTTTGGAACTGAAGCTTTCTTT. Translating it yields CASSPTGFGTEAFF.

This chain connects TRBV10-3 to TRBJ1-4; 9 bases are shared with TRBD1. V shed 6 bases and J 6 bases; nucleotides not matched to a gene: 5. This CDR3 comprises 14 residues. Germline V gene sequence: CDR1 ENHRY, CDR2 SYGVKD. CDR3 nucleotide sequence: TGTGCCATCAGGTCGGGACAGGGTGATGAAAAACTGTTTTTT. Its protein product is CAIRSGQGDEKLFF.

V usage is TRBV7-9 and J usage is TRBJ2-1; 9 bases align to TRBD2. The germline gives CDR1 SEHNR, CDR2 FQNEAQ (reference sequence). This CDR3 comprises 15 residues. J lost 10 bases, V lost 7 bases, and 14 bases had no gene match. For the CDR3, the DNA is TGTGCCAGCAACCTGGTTGGCGGGGGGGCGGTAGAGCAGTTCTTC. Protein sequence: CASNLVGGGAVEQFF. The variable domain in full, with the rest retrieved from reference TRBV7-9 and TRBJ2-1, is DTGVSQNPRHKITKRGQNVTFRCDPISEHNRLYWYRQTLGQGPEFLTYFQNEAQLEKSRLLSDRFSAERPKGSFSTLEIQRTEQGDSAMYLCASNLVGGGAVEQFFGPGTRLTVL.

This chain connects TRBV5-1 to TRBJ2-7, with 8 bases that match TRBD1. The germline gives CDR1 SGHRS, CDR2 YFSETQ. The CDR3 has 14 residues. Trimming cost V 1 base and J 3 bases; bases outside gene matches: 3. This CDR3 is CASSLTGGGYEQYF. The DNA for the CDR3 is TGCGCCAGCAGCTTGACAGGGGGTGGCTACGAGCAGTACTTC.

The V and J genes are TRBV7-8 and TRBJ1-2, with D maybe TRBD1 (6 bases). Germline V gene lookup returns CDR1 SGHVS and CDR2 FQNEAQ. The V gene lost 9 bases and the J gene lost 7 bases, with 6 bases spanning the gap. The CDR3 spans 9 residues. CDR3 coding DNA: TGTGCCAGGGGGGCTGGCTACACCTTC. Translation: CARGAGYTF. The full variable domain, completed using reference TRBV7-8 and TRBJ1-2, is GAGVSQSPRYKVAKRGQDVALRCDPISGHVSLFWYQQALGQGPEFLTYFQNEAQLDKSGLPSDRFFAERPEGSVSTLKIQRTQQEDSAVYLCARGAGYTFGSGTRLTVV.

J is TRBJ1-4 and V is TRBV27; 7 nucleotides align to TRBD1. Trimming removed 5 bases from V and 0 bases from J; junction bases left unmatched: 9. The CDR3 has 17 residues. Germline-derived CDR1 and CDR2 are MNHEY and SMNVEV (reference sequence). This CDR3 is CASSPLTGAATNEKLFF. CDR3 bases: TGTGCCAGCAGTCCGCTTACAGGGGCGGCAACTAATGAAAAACTGTTTTTT.

The V gene is TRBV4-3, the J gene TRBJ2-3; a possible D gene is TRBD2 (7 bases). Germline assignment: CDR1 LGHNA and CDR2 YSLEER. The CDR3 contains 17 residues. Trimming pared 0 bases from V and 6 bases from J, leaving 19 bases between. The CDR3 nucleotides read TGCGCCAGCAGCCAAGATTGGACAGCGGGGATTGTCGATACGCAGTATTTT. As protein: CASSQDWTAGIVDTQYF.

The chain employs TRBV6-5 and TRBJ1-1; D perhaps matches TRBD1 (5 bases). The CDR3 has 15 residues. The ends were cut back, 4 bases at V and 0 bases at J, with 12 bases in the middle. The germline CDR1 and CDR2 sequences are MNHEY and SVGAGI. The CDR3 spells CASSSWTDMNTEAFF. In DNA form, the CDR3 reads TGTGCCAGCAGTTCCTGGACGGACATGAACACTGAAGCTTTCTTT.

V and J are TRBV30 and TRBJ2-1; 14 positions match TRBD2. This CDR3 is built from 15 residues. V lost 3 bases to trimming and J lost 7 bases; unmatched junction nucleotides: 5. CDR1 and CDR2 from the germline V gene are GTSNPN and SVGIG (reference sequence). CDR3 in DNA: TGTGCCTGGAGGGGGACTAGCGGGAGTTCGAATGAGCAGTTCTTC. This translates into CAWRGTSGSSNEQFF.

V and J are TRBV6-6 and TRBJ2-1; 7 bases match TRBD2. The V and J ends lost 1 base and 6 bases, in that order; junction bases with no gene match: 6. The CDR3 is made up of 15 amino acids. Germline values: CDR1 MNHNY, CDR2 SVGAGI (reference sequence). Written as DNA, the CDR3 is TGTGCCAGCAGTTACTACTCCGGGGGGATCAATGAGCAGTTCTTC. It specifies CASSYYSGGINEQFF.